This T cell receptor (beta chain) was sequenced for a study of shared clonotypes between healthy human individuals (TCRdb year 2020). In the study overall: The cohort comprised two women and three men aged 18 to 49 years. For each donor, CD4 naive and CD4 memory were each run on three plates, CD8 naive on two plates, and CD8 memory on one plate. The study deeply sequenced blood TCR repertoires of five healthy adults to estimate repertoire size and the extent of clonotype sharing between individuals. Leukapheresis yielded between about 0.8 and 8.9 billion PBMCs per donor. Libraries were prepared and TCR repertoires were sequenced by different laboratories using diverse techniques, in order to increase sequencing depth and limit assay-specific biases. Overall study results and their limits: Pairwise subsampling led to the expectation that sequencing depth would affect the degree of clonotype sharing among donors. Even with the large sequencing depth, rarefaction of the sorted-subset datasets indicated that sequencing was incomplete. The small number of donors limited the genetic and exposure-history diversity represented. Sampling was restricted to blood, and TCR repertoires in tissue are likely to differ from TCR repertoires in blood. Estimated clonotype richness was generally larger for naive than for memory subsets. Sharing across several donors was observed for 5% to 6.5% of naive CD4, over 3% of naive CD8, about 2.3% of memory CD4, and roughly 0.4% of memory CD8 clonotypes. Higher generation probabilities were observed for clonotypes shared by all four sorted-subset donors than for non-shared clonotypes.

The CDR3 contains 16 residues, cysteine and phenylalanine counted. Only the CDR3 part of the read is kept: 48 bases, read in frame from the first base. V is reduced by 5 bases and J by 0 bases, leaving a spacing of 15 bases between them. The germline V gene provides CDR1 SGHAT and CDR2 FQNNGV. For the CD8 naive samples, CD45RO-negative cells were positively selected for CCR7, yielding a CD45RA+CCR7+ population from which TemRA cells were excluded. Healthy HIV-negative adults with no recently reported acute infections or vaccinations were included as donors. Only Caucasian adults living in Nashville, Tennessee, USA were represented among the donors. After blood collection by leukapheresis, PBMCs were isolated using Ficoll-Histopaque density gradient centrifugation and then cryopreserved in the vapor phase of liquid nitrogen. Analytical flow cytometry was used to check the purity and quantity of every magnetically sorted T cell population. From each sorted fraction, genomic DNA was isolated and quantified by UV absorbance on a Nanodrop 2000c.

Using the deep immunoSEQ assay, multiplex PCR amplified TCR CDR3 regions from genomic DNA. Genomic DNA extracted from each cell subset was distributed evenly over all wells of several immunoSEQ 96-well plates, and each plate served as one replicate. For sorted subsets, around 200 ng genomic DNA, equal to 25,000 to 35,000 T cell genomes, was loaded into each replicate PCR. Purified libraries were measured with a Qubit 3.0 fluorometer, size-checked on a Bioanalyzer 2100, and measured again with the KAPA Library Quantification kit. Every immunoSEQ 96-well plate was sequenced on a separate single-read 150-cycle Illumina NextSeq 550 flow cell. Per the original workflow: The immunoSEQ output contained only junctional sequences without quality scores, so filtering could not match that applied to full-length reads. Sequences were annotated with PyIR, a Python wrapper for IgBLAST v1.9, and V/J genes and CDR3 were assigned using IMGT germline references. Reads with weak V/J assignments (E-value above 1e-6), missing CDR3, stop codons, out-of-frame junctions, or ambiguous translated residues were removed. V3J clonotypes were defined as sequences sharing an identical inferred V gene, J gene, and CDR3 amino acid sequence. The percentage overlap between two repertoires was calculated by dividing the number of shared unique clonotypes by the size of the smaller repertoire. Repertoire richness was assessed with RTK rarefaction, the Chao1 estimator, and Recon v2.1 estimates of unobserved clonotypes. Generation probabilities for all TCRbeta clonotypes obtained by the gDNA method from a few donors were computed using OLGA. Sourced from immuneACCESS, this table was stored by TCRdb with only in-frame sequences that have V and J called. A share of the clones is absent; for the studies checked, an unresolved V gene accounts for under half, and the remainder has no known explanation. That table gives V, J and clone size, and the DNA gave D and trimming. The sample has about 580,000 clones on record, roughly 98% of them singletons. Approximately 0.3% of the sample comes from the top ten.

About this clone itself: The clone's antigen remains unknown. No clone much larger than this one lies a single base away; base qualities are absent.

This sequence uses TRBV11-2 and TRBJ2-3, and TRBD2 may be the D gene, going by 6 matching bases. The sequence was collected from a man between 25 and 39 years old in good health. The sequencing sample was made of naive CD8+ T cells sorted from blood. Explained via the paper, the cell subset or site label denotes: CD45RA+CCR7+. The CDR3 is CASSDPGLYSTDTQYF. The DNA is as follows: TGTGCCAGCAGCGATCCGGGACTTTATAGCACAGATACGCAGTATTTT. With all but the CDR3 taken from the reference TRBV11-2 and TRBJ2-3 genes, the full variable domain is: EAGVAQSPRYKIIEKRQSVAFWCNPISGHATLYWYQQILGQGPKLLIQFQNNGVVDDSQLPKDRFSAERLKGVDSTLKIQPAKLEDSAVYLCASSDPGLYSTDTQYFGPGTRLTVL.